These T cell receptor beta chains were read from a single sample in a study of blood T cell repertoires in COVID-19. Generated by immunoSEQ multiplex PCR, the TCRdb table keeps only in-frame clones and is missing some. The sample carries 200,000 to 300,000 clones, approximately 80% recorded once. The sample consisted of peripheral blood. The receptors here all came from a woman aged 55-75 years with active or convalescent COVID-19. The CDR3 runs from the conserved cysteine through the conserved F or W. Each record gives: clone size, V gene, J gene, D gene, CDR3 length, CDR3 protein, CDR3 DNA. The D gene is left open where the match is weak. Some rows have no size entry. The others give once, few or many, or a class for an expanded clone.

abundance: NA; v_gene: TRBV5-4; j_gene: TRBJ2-3; d_gene: TRBD2; len: 15; CDR3aa: CASSRGLAGTDTQYF; CDR3nt: TGTGCCAGCAGCAGGGGACTAGCGGGCACAGATACGCAGTATTTT
abundance: NA; v_gene: TRBV11-2; j_gene: TRBJ1-1; d_gene: NA; len: 14; CDR3aa: CASSSLSGEKEAFF; CDR3nt: TGTGCCAGCAGCTCGCTAAGCGGTGAAAAAGAAGCTTTCTTT
abundance: NA; v_gene: TRBV6-5; j_gene: TRBJ1-1; d_gene: TRBD1; len: 15; CDR3aa: CASSTPGQGLTEAFF; CDR3nt: TGTGCCAGCAGTACCCCGGGACAGGGGCTGACTGAAGCTTTCTTT
abundance: once; v_gene: TRBV3-1/TRBV3-2; j_gene: TRBJ2-3; d_gene: NA; len: 16; CDR3aa: CASSQGYLATRDTQYF; CDR3nt: TGTGCCAGCAGCCAAGGCTATCTAGCGACGAGAGATACGCAGTATTTT
abundance: NA; v_gene: TRBV27; j_gene: TRBJ2-1; d_gene: TRBD2; len: 18; CDR3aa: CASSLLGSSTSGYNEQFF; CDR3nt: TGTGCCAGCAGTTTATTAGGGTCTTCGACTAGCGGATACAATGAGCAGTTCTTC
abundance: NA; v_gene: TRBV2; j_gene: TRBJ1-1; d_gene: TRBD1; len: 14; CDR3aa: CASSYRQGRTEAFF; CDR3nt: TGTGCCAGCAGTTATAGACAGGGGCGGACTGAAGCTTTCTTT
abundance: NA; v_gene: TRBV18; j_gene: TRBJ2-1; d_gene: NA; len: 13; CDR3aa: CASSPPPPGEQFF; CDR3nt: TGTGCCAGCTCACCACCCCCCCCCGGGGAGCAGTTCTTC
abundance: NA; v_gene: TRBV18; j_gene: TRBJ2-1; d_gene: NA; len: 14; CDR3aa: CASSPSRDNNEQFF; CDR3nt: TGTGCCAGCTCACCGAGTAGGGACAACAATGAGCAGTTCTTC
abundance: NA; v_gene: TRBV2; j_gene: TRBJ2-2; d_gene: NA; len: 14; CDR3aa: CASESSVHTGELFF; CDR3nt: TGTGCCAGCGAGTCGTCCGTGCACACCGGGGAGCTGTTTTTT
abundance: NA; v_gene: TRBV7-2; j_gene: TRBJ2-1; d_gene: TRBD2; len: 16; CDR3aa: CASSLVPAGSLNEQFF; CDR3nt: TGTGCCAGCAGCTTAGTTCCAGCGGGAAGTCTCAATGAGCAGTTCTTC